The 11 T cell receptor beta chains reported below all come from one sample, sequenced in a study of CD8 T cells in ankylosing spondylitis. Overall study findings and caveats: Ankylosing spondylitis blood appeared to carry a characteristic TCR beta motif of fewer than 10 highly homologous variants.

In TCRdb, the 5' RACE reads were re-called with MiXCR into one record per CDR3 protein. The sample shows some 800,000 distinct CDR3 sequences, about 11% of them seen only once. These TCRs' antigens remain unknown. Sequencing used blood, either unsorted or a sorted T cell fraction (not recorded which). The receptor source for this set is a male donor with ankylosing spondylitis.

There are a few counts of this clonotype. The rearrangement uses TRBV29-1 and TRBJ1-1; D unclear. The CDR3 covers 12 residues. In germline, CDR1 is SQVTM, CDR2 ANQGSEA. The V end was cut by 6 bases, the J end by 1 base, with 9 bases between. The CDR3 loop reads CSVAQTNTEAFF. The CDR3 DNA sequence: TGCAGCGTAGCACAGACGAACACTGAAGCTTTCTTT.

This clonotype came up a few times. This sequence joins TRBV2 and TRBJ2-7; D is unresolved. V was cut by 6 bases and J by 7 bases, with 10 bases left in between. The CDR3 is 11 amino acids. Germline lookup yields CDR1 SNHLY and CDR2 FYNNEI. CDR3 protein: CASSRFTEQYF. The CDR3 DNA reads TGTGCCAGCAGCCGTTTTACGGAGCAGTACTTC.

This chain links TRBV20-1 with TRBJ1-5; possible D gene TRBD1, 5 bases. The CDR3 covers 15 residues. The V gene lost 2 bases and the J gene lost 0 bases, with 11 bases spanning the gap. From germline, CDR1 is DFQATT and CDR2 SNEGSKA (reference sequence). The CDR3 nucleotides read TGCAGTGCTAGAATTGGGGGTGATAGCAATCAGCCCCAGCATTTT. Its translation is CSARIGGDSNQPQHF.

This clonotype was seen at least ten times. The chain employs TRBV5-1 and TRBJ2-5; D unclear. The V end was cut by 1 base, the J end by 4 bases, with 11 bases between. This CDR3 has 14 amino acids. CDR1 is SGHRS, CDR2 YFSETQ, per germline. The CDR3 here is CASSLLPQRETQYF. CDR3 nucleotide sequence: TGCGCCAGCAGCTTGCTACCCCAAAGAGAGACCCAGTACTTC.

This clonotype showed up many times. The V and J genes are TRBV12-3 or TRBV12-4 and TRBJ2-1; 8 bases are shared with TRBD1. V was pared by 6 bases and J by 4 bases, with 8 bases of the junction left unmatched. The CDR3 runs to 15 residues. The chain's CDR3 is CASRSGQEIYNEQFF. CDR3 in DNA: TGTGCCAGCAGGTCGGGACAGGAGATTTACAATGAGCAGTTCTTC.

This clonotype was seen at least ten times. The CDR3 DNA reads as TGCAGCGTTGATGAGAACTCCAACTATGGCTACACCTTC. Residues: CSVDENSNYGYTF. The genes are TRBV29-1 and TRBJ1-2; D remains unclear. The CDR3 consists of 13 residues. Germline CDR1 reads SQVTM; CDR2 reads ANQGSEA. V lost 3 bases and J 2 bases, leaving 10 bases between the germline ends. The full variable domain, rest sourced from reference TRBV29-1 and TRBJ1-2, is SAVISQKPSRDICQRGTSLTIQCQVDSQVTMMFWYRQQPGQSLTLIATANQGSEATYESGFVIDKFPISRPNLTFSTLTVSNMSPEDSSIYLCSVDENSNYGYTFGSGTRLTVV.

The chain combines TRBV20-1 with TRBJ2-1, with D perhaps assigned TRBD1 or TRBD2 (5 bases each). Germline loops: CDR1 DFQATT, CDR2 SNEGSKA (reference sequence). The CDR3 is made up of 15 amino acids. Between the trimmed V and J ends, which lost 5 bases and 4 bases, there was a span of 18 bases. Here the CDR3 reads CSAPKGADIYNEQFF. The CDR3, as DNA: TGCAGTGCTCCTAAGGGAGCGGACATATACAATGAGCAGTTCTTC.

The CDR3 reads CSARRGAGQPQHF. The CDR3 DNA is TGCAGTGCTAGACGGGGGGCAGGTCAGCCCCAGCATTTT. The chain employs TRBV20-1 and TRBJ1-5, with D perhaps matching TRBD1 (6 bases). The CDR3 spans 13 residues. Per the germline V gene, CDR1 is DFQATT and CDR2 is SNEGSKA (reference sequence). The V and J ends lost 2 bases and 6 bases respectively, with 11 bases between them.

This clonotype was seen many times. The chain links TRBV5-6 to TRBJ1-2; D uncertain. This CDR3 spans 12 amino acids. V was pared by 4 bases and J by 6 bases, with 10 bases between. Germline CDR1 is SGHDT and CDR2 is YYEEEE. The CDR3 DNA sequence: TGTGCCAGCAGCAAAGGAAGGGATGGCTACACCTTC. Translated: CASSKGRDGYTF. Supplemented by reference TRBV5-6 and TRBJ1-2, the full variable domain reads DAGVTQSPTHLIKTRGQQVTLRCSPKSGHDTVSWYQQALGQGPQFIFQYYEEEERQRGNFPDRFSGHQFPNYSSELNVNALLLGDSALYLCASSKGRDGYTFGSGTRLTVV.

V usage is TRBV29-1 and J usage is TRBJ2-1, with a tentative D call TRBD2 (6 bases). The length of the CDR3 is 15 residues. Germline CDR1 SQVTM, CDR2 ANQGSEA. Trimming removed 4 bases from V and 3 bases from J, with 16 bases in between. The CDR3 region has the DNA TGCAGCGTTGGTTTACGTCTAGCGATCTACAATGAGCAGTTCTTC. The encoded protein is CSVGLRLAIYNEQFF.

This clonotype was seen repeatedly, ten times or more. The rearrangement joins TRBV29-1 to TRBJ2-3; 12 bases align to TRBD2. CDR1 and CDR2 from the germline V gene are SQVTM and ANQGSEA. The CDR3 length is 20 residues. V gave up 4 bases and J gave up 1 base; unmatched junction bases: 18. Here the CDR3 DNA reads TGCAGCGTTGTTGGACTAGCGGGAAGGGGATCCGTCCTTGGCACAGATACGCAGTATTTT. Protein sequence: CSVVGLAGRGSVLGTDTQYF.